What follows are 15 T cell receptor beta chains derived from one specimen sequenced in a study of post-analysis software for immune sequencing data. Their antigen targets remain unknown. Findings of the study overall: Higher frequency in patients than in controls was seen for about five TRBV segments, with TRBV5-6, TRBV5-1 and TRBV20-1 among them.

Tagging with unique molecular identifiers was a feature of the TCR beta cDNA libraries. TCRdb independently ran MiXCR on the PCR reads; one entry per CDR3 protein. Of 700,000 to 800,000 distinct CDR3 sequences in the sample, roughly 27% were seen once. The sequencing input was blood. The receptors stem from a girl between 5 and 17 years old with multiple sclerosis.

The V and J genes are TRBV7-9 and TRBJ2-1; D is uncertain. The CDR3 length is 13 residues. Germline assignment: CDR1 SEHNR and CDR2 FQNEAQ (reference sequence). The V end was cut by 5 bases, the J end by 15 bases, with 20 bases between. The CDR3 loop reads CASSRSAYTSRFF. The CDR3 DNA is TGTGCCAGCAGCCGAAGCGCATACACTTCACGGTTCTTC.

DNA of the CDR3: TGTGCCAGCAGACACGGACTAGCGGGACCGGAAGATACGCAGTATTTT. Translating it yields CASRHGLAGPEDTQYF. The chain combines TRBV11-2 with TRBJ2-3, with 12 bases lining up with TRBD2. The V gene's germline CDR1 is SGHAT and CDR2 FQNNGV. With V trimmed by 6 bases and J by 5 bases, 9 bases remained unmatched. The CDR3 has 16 amino acids.

This clonotype was counted only a few times. The V call is TRBV29-1, the J call TRBJ2-5; weak D call: TRBD2 (7 bases). Trimming stripped 1 base from V and 5 bases from J, with 14 bases between. CDR1 and CDR2 (germline): SQVTM, ANQGSEA. The CDR3 consists of 14 residues. The DNA for the CDR3 is TGCAGCGTTGAAGGGGGCGGGGGCCGGGAGACCCAGTACTTC. Encoded protein: CSVEGGGGRETQYF.

The V call is TRBV28, the J call TRBJ1-5; D ambiguous. Germline CDR1 reads MDHEN; CDR2 reads SYDVKM. V gave up 5 bases and J gave up 5 bases, with 13 bases separating them. There are 14 residues in the CDR3. The CDR3 nucleotides are TGTGCCAGCAGTCCCGACGCCGTTGATCAGCCCCAGCATTTT. Its translation is CASSPDAVDQPQHF. Full variable domain (remainder filled in from reference TRBV28 and TRBJ1-5): DVKVTQSSRYLVKRTGEKVFLECVQDMDHENMFWYRQDPGLGLRLIYFSYDVKMKEKGDIPEGYSVSREKKERFSLILESASTNQTSMYLCASSPDAVDQPQHFGDGTRLSIL.

The V and J genes are TRBV29-1 and TRBJ2-5; TRBD1 agrees at 9 bases. The V and J ends lost 6 bases and 5 bases, in that order; junction bases with no gene match: 10. Per germline, CDR1 SQVTM and CDR2 ANQGSEA. The CDR3 has 14 residues. The CDR3 loop is CSVTRTGDLETQYF. DNA for the CDR3: TGCAGCGTCACTAGGACAGGGGATCTCGAGACCCAGTACTTC.

The sample holds a few counts of this clonotype. The chain combines TRBV7-8 with TRBJ2-1, with 8 bases aligning to TRBD2. The CDR3 has 15 residues. V gave up 3 bases and J gave up 7 bases; unmatched junction bases: 8. The germline V gene encodes CDR1 SGHVS and CDR2 FQNEAQ. This CDR3 reads CASSFVSGGGNEQFF. The CDR3 DNA reads as TGTGCCAGCAGCTTCGTCAGCGGGGGTGGTAATGAGCAGTTCTTC.

The CDR3 DNA sequence: TGTGCCATCAGTGGGGTCAACGCGAACACCATATATTTT. This gives the protein CAISGVNANTIYF. The chain couples TRBV10-3 to TRBJ1-3; D call uncertain. Deletions cut 4 bases from V and 7 bases from J, with 11 bases between. Germline CDR1 is ENHRY and CDR2 is SYGVKD. This CDR3 is 13 amino acids long.

The chain recombines TRBV11-2 with TRBJ1-2; a possible D gene is TRBD1 (5 bases). V shed 6 bases and J shed 7 bases, with 9 bases lying between them. Germline CDR1 reads SGHAT; CDR2 reads FQNNGV. This CDR3 spans 11 amino acids. The CDR3 loop is CASRMGLGYTF. The DNA of the CDR3 is TGTGCCAGCAGGATGGGGCTTGGCTACACCTTC.

This clonotype was observed a few times. The chain is built from TRBV20-1 and TRBJ2-5, with D uncertain. Germline V gives CDR1 DFQATT, CDR2 SNEGSKA (reference sequence). Trimming removed 5 bases at V and 2 bases at J, with 9 bases between. The CDR3 length is 12 residues. The CDR3 DNA reads as TGCAGTGCTTACGGACCACAAGAGACCCAGTACTTC. The encoded protein is CSAYGPQETQYF.

In this sample, this clonotype turned up a few times. V gene TRBV5-1 combines with J gene TRBJ1-2, with a possible D match to TRBD1 (6 bases). The V and J ends lost 3 bases and 5 bases respectively, with 11 bases between them. Germline CDR1 is SGHRS and CDR2 is YFSETQ. CDR3 length equals 13 residues. CDR3 sequence reads: CASSWTEKYGYTF. Here the CDR3 DNA reads TGCGCCAGCAGCTGGACAGAGAAATATGGCTACACCTTC.

Only a few counts were recorded for this clonotype. The chain links TRBV5-1 to TRBJ2-3, with unresolved D. The germline V gene has CDR1 SGHRS and CDR2 YFSETQ. The germline V and J ends were trimmed by 0 bases and 2 bases, with 7 bases remaining between them. This CDR3 has 14 amino acids. The CDR3 sequence is CASSLEWLTDTQYF. The CDR3 DNA follows: TGCGCCAGCAGCTTGGAATGGCTCACAGATACGCAGTATTTT.

The rearrangement joins TRBV7-2 to TRBJ2-7; no definite D call. The CDR3 contains 15 residues. V was pared by 5 bases and J by 2 bases, with 16 bases between. The germline CDR1 and CDR2 sequences are SGHTA and FQGNSA. The CDR3 nucleotides read TGTGCCAGCAGCCCCGAGGAGTTATCAACCTACGAGCAGTACTTC. It encodes CASSPEELSTYEQYF.

This clonotype was detected only a few times. The gene calls are TRBV6-5 and TRBJ1-6; D not certain. There are 16 residues in the CDR3. Trimming left V 8 bases short and J 7 bases short, with 21 bases between. The germline CDR1 and CDR2 sequences are MNHEY and SVGAGI. DNA of the CDR3: TGTGCCAGCTCCATTTCCCTGTCGGGGTCCAATTCACCCCTCCACTTT. Protein sequence: CASSISLSGSNSPLHF.

The table lists this clonotype with a few counts. The V call is TRBV10-3, the J call TRBJ2-3, with a tentative D call TRBD1 (6 bases). The CDR3 covers 12 residues. V lost 7 bases and J 4 bases, leaving 9 bases between the germline ends. Germline lookup yields CDR1 ENHRY and CDR2 SYGVKD. For the CDR3, the DNA is TGTGCCATCAAGACAGGTTCAGATACGCAGTATTTT. It yields the protein CAIKTGSDTQYF.

This clonotype was detected a few times. The V call is TRBV9, the J call TRBJ2-5; possibly TRBD2 for D (6 bases). Germline CDR1 is SGDLS and CDR2 is YYNGEE. Trimming pared 3 bases from V and 5 bases from J, leaving 14 bases between. The CDR3 loop spans 14 amino acids. The chain's CDR3 is CASSGRLVGETQYF. The CDR3 DNA reads as TGTGCCAGCAGCGGACGACTAGTCGGGGAGACCCAGTACTTC. Complete variable domain (other parts from reference TRBV9 and TRBJ2-5): DSGVTQTPKHLITATGQRVTLRCSPRSGDLSVYWYQQSLDQGLQFLIQYYNGEERAKGNILERFSAQQFPDLHSELNLSSLELGDSALYFCASSGRLVGETQYFGPGTRLLVL.